Sequencing of this TCR beta chain was carried out in a study of OX40 agonist ivuxolimab in advanced cancers. Across the whole study: The study treated patients with ivuxolimab, an agonistic anti-OX40 (CD134) antibody. Study results and caveats: Expanded clones were, on average, more numerous among CD8+ T cells than CD4+. Near-lowest levels of clonal expansion characterized partial responders at 0.1-3.0 mg/kg.

The CDR3 totals 13 residues. Per germline, CDR1 MNHEY and CDR2 SMNVEV (reference sequence). The V and J ends lost 1 base and 4 bases respectively, with 7 bases between them. Produced via immunoSEQ multiplex PCR; TCRdb's table is partial and in-frame only. The table has 40,000 to 50,000 clones, roughly nine tenths seen once; the top ten hold roughly 5.2%. With regard to this clone: Its antigen is as yet unknown.

The TCR was taken from an adult with an advanced solid tumor such as melanoma, head and neck, liver or kidney cancer. Sequenced material: CD4+ or CD8+ T cells sorted from blood, taken in a trial of the OX40 agonist ivuxolimab. The rearrangement joins TRBV27 to TRBJ1-1; no definite D call. CDR3 nucleotides: TGTGCCAGCAGTTTATTCGCCAGCACTGAAGCTTTCTTT. It specifies CASSLFASTEAFF.